This TCR beta chain was captured in a study of CD8 T cells in Susac syndrome. Study outcomes and limitations: The study conceded that relatively few individuals underwent its TCR sequencing and HLA analysis.

RNA was extracted with the RNeasy kit, and a quantity of 0.5 to 1 ug was reverse transcribed using random hexamers. Amplification of the TCR beta CDR3 was carried out by immunoSEQ multiplex PCR, which spanned a total of 54 Vbeta and 13 Jbeta segments. From the immunoSEQ multiplex PCR reads, TCRdb called clonotypes with MiXCR, one entry per CDR3 protein. The top ten hold approximately 0.097% of the sample, which has 150,000 to 250,000 distinct CDR3 sequences, roughly 95% seen once. CD8+ and CD4+ T cells from blood underwent TCR beta sequencing. The study used treatment-naive patients who had stable or active relapsing-remitting disease as multiple sclerosis controls. In the case of this clonotype: What it binds is unknown.

V gave up 2 bases and J gave up 7 bases; unmatched junction bases: 7. The CDR3 spans 14 residues. CDR1 and CDR2 (germline): SEHNR, FQNEAQ (reference sequence). This TCR was sampled from a human donor with multiple sclerosis. The genes are TRBV7-9 and TRBJ1-1; 7 bases agree with TRBD1. Material for sequencing was CD4+ T cells from PBMCs. CDR3 in amino acids: CASSLLQGLGEAFF. The CDR3, as DNA: TGTGCCAGCAGCTTACTACAGGGGCTCGGTGAAGCTTTCTTT.